The 3 T cell receptor beta chains in this list originate from one sample, sequenced in a study of graft-versus-host responses after intestinal transplantation. Sequencing used immunoSEQ multiplex PCR; TCRdb keeps in-frame clones, though not all of them. The data show about 25,000 clones, approximately 95% seen once. The material was PBMCs, obtained 18 days after transplant. Receptors originate from a human patient who received an intestinal transplant, so some T cells may come from the graft donor.

The chain is built from TRBV2 and TRBJ1-5, with 9 bases aligning to TRBD1. The CDR3 runs to 18 residues. The junction had 9 bases not matched to a gene; V was cut back by 0 bases and J by 3 bases. CDR1 is SNHLY and CDR2 is FYNNEI in the germline V gene. The CDR3 sequence: CASSEADRGVTANQPQHF. The CDR3 DNA reads as TGTGCCAGCAGTGAAGCGGACAGGGGCGTAACGGCCAATCAGCCCCAGCATTTT.

This clone was picked up one time. This chain joins TRBV10-3 and TRBJ2-3; D remains unclear. The ends were cut back, 3 bases at V and 4 bases at J, with 17 bases in the middle. CDR3 size: 16 residues. Germline assignment: CDR1 ENHRY and CDR2 SYGVKD. CDR3: CAISDSLSIRADTQYF. The CDR3 region has the DNA TGTGCCATCAGTGATTCCCTATCCATTAGGGCAGATACGCAGTATTTT.

V is TRBV19 and J is TRBJ2-1; no firm D call. V was cut by 3 bases and J by 3 bases, with 3 bases left in between. The CDR3 extends over 12 amino acids. Germline CDR1 reads LNHDA; CDR2 reads SQIVND (reference sequence). The CDR3 bases are TGTGCCAGTAGTATGGGCTACAATGAGCAGTTCTTC. Residues: CASSMGYNEQFF.